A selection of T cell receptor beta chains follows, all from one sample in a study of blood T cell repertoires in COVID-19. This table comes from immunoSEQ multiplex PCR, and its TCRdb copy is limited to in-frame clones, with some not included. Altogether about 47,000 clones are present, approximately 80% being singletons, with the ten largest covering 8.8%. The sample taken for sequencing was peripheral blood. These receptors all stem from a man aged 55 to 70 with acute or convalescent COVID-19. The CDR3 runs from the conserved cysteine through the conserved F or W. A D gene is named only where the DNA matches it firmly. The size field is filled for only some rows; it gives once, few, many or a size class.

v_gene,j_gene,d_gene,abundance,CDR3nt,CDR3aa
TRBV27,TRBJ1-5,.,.,TGTGCCAGCAGTTGGATCGGGAGTAGCAATCAGCCCCAGCATTTT,CASSWIGSSNQPQHF
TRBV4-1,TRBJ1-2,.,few,TGCGCCAGCAGCCAAGATTCTACGGGGGATGGCTACACCTTC,CASSQDSTGDGYTF
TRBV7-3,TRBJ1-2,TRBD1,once,TGTGCCAGCAGCCCAGGACAGGCCGGCGGCTACACCTTC,CASSPGQAGGYTF
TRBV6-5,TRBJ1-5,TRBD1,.,TGTGCCAGCAGGAAACAGGGGGCAGACAATCAGCCCCAGCATTTT,CASRKQGADNQPQHF
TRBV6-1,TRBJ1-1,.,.,TGTGCCAGCAGTGAAGCGCCGGGGGTAACCGAAGCTTTCTTT,CASSEAPGVTEAFF
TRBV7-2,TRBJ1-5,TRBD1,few,TGTGCCAGCAGCTCCTTCTCCGGGACAGTTAGCAATCAGCCCCAGCATTTT,CASSSFSGTVSNQPQHF
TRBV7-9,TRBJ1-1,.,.,TGTGCCAGCAGCCAGCCGGGACAGAACACTGAAGCTTTCTTT,CASSQPGQNTEAFF
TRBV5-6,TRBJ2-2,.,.,TGTGCCAGCAGCCCGACAGGAACCGGGGAGCTGTTTTTT,CASSPTGTGELFF
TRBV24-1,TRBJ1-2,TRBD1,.,TGTGCCACCAGTGGTGGACAGGGTTCGTCCTATGGCTACACCTTC,CATSGGQGSSYGYTF
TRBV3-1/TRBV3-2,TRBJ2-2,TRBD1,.,TGTGCCAGCAGCCAATGGGACAGGGGGGACACCGGGGAGCTGTTTTTT,CASSQWDRGDTGELFF